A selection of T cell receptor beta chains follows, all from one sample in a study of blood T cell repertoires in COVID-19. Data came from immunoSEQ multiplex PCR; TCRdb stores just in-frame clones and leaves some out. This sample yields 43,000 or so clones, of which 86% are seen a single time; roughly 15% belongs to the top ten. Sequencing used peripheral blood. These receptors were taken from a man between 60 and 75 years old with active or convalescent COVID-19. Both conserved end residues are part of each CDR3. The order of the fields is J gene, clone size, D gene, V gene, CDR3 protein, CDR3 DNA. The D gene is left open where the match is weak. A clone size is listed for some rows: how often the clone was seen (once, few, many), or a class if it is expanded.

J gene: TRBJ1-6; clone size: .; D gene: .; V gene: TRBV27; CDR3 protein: CASSLRVRQGMDSPLHF; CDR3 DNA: TGTGCCAGCAGTTTAAGGGTCCGGCAGGGGATGGACTCACCCCTCCACTTT
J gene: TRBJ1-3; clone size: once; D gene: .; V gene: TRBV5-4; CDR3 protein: CASSRSGSSGNTIYF; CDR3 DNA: TGTGCCAGCAGCCGTTCGGGGAGCTCTGGAAACACCATATATTTT
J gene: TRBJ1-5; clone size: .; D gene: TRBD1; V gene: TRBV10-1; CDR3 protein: CASRYYRGGDQPQHF; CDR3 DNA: TGCGCCAGCAGGTACTACAGGGGTGGTGATCAGCCCCAGCATTTT
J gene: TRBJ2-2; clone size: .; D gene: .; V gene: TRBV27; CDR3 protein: CASSRLGLNWEAGELFF; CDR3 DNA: TGTGCCAGCAGTCGCCTGGGACTGAATTGGGAGGCCGGGGAGCTGTTTTTT
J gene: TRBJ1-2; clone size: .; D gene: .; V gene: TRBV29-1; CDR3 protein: CSVDLVYGYTF; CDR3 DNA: TGCAGCGTTGACCTTGTCTATGGCTACACCTTC
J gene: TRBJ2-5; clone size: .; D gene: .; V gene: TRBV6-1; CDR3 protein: CASSETGIQETQYF; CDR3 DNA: TGTGCCAGCAGTGAGACGGGGATCCAAGAGACCCAGTACTTC
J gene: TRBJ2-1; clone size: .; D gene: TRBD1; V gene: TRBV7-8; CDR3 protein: CASSWDRDHWGEQFF; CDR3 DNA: TGTGCCAGCAGCTGGGACAGGGATCATTGGGGTGAGCAGTTCTTC
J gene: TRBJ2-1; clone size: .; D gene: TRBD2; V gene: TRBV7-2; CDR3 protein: CASSLGSGGWNEQFF; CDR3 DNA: TGTGCCAGCAGCTTAGGAAGCGGGGGGTGGAATGAGCAGTTCTTC
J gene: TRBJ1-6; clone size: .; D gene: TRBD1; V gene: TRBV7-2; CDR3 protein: CASSRSTGAGSPLHF; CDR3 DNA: TGTGCCAGCAGCCGCTCGACAGGGGCCGGTTCACCCCTCCACTTT
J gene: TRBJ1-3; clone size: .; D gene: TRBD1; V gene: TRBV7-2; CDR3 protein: CASSPGTVVGNTIYF; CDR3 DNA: TGTGCCAGCAGCCCAGGGACAGTCGTAGGAAACACCATATATTTT
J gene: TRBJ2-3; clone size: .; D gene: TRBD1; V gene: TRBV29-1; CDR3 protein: CSVVATGLTDTQYF; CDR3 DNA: TGCAGCGTCGTTGCGACAGGGCTCACAGATACGCAGTATTTT
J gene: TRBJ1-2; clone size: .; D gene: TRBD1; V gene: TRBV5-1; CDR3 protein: CASSRTGTGGFENYGYTF; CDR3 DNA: TGCGCCAGCAGCCGTACCGGGACAGGGGGCTTCGAAAACTATGGCTACACCTTC
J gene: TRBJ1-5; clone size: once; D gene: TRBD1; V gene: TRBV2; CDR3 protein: CASTALTGTGGDQPQHF; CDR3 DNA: TGTGCCAGCACCGCCCTAACCGGGACAGGGGGCGATCAGCCCCAGCATTTT
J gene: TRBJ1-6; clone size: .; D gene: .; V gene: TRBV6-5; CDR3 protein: CASSYSQRDNSPLHF; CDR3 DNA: TGTGCCAGCAGTTACTCGCAACGGGATAATTCACCCCTCCACTTT